These 21 T cell receptor beta chains were sequenced from one sample in a study of T cell repertoires in cytomegalovirus infection (dated by TCRdb to the late 2010s). Data came from an Illumina HiSeq 1500. TCRdb itself trimmed the public reads at Q25 with fastp, ran MiXCR and retained productive beta chains. Duplicate CDR3 protein sequences are folded into a single record with the most common DNA and genes. The table for this sample lists hundreds of thousands of distinct CDR3 sequences; about 9.1% of them were counted only once. Around 2.5% of the sample belongs to the ten largest clones. The sequenced sample was PBMCs. The source is a human donor in good health (CMV status not recorded). Some clones in this sample may be carry-over from other donors' samples.

V and J are TRBV5-6 and TRBJ1-1; 7 bases align to TRBD1. This CDR3 contains 16 residues. The V gene end was trimmed by 0 bases and the J gene end by 3 bases; junction bases not matched to a gene: 8. The germline gives CDR1 SGHDT, CDR2 YYEEEE. CDR3 sequence reads: CASSLERGRMDTEAFF. In DNA form, the CDR3 reads TGTGCCAGCAGCTTGGAAAGGGGGCGCATGGACACTGAAGCTTTCTTT. Looking up the rest from reference TRBV5-6 and TRBJ1-1 gives the full variable domain: DAGVTQSPTHLIKTRGQQVTLRCSPKSGHDTVSWYQQALGQGPQFIFQYYEEEERQRGNFPDRFSGHQFPNYSSELNVNALLLGDSALYLCASSLERGRMDTEAFFGQGTRLTVV.

This clonotype was counted ten times or more. The chain uses TRBV7-6 and TRBJ1-2; D is undetermined. Germline CDR1 reads SGHVS; CDR2 reads FNYEAQ. The CDR3 loop spans 14 amino acids. Trimming pared 1 base from V and 8 bases from J, leaving 14 bases between. The CDR3 sequence is CASSLDIAGSGYTF. CDR3 nucleotide sequence: TGTGCCAGCAGCTTAGATATCGCGGGCTCGGGCTACACCTTC.

This sequence joins TRBV20-1 and TRBJ2-5; no firm D call. Deletions cut 0 bases from V and 2 bases from J, with 13 bases between. CDR3 length: 15 residues. Germline CDR1 DFQATT, CDR2 SNEGSKA (reference sequence). For the CDR3, the DNA is TGCAGTGCTAGAGATAGTGGCAGGCAACAAGAGACCCAGTACTTC. It specifies CSARDSGRQQETQYF.

This clonotype was counted at least ten times. The rearrangement uses TRBV7-2 and TRBJ1-1; D is unclear. The germline V and J ends were trimmed by 7 bases and 1 base, with 7 bases remaining between them. Germline CDR1 and CDR2: SGHTA and FQGNSA. The CDR3 runs 12 residues. The CDR3 DNA reads TGTGCCAGCAAGACTTCGAACACTGAAGCTTTCTTT. It yields the protein CASKTSNTEAFF.

This clonotype was seen ten or more times. The chain is built from TRBV19 and TRBJ1-1, with D perhaps TRBD1 (6 bases). The CDR3 runs to 13 residues. The germline V gene encodes CDR1 LNHDA and CDR2 SQIVND (reference sequence). The V and J ends lost 8 bases and 1 base respectively, with 11 bases between them. CDR3 residues: CASGPGQNTEAFF. The CDR3 DNA follows: TGTGCCAGTGGACCGGGACAGAACACTGAAGCTTTCTTT.

V gene TRBV10-3 combines with J gene TRBJ2-2, with 9 nucleotides matching TRBD2. Germline values: CDR1 ENHRY, CDR2 SYGVKD. With 10 bases clipped from V and 1 base from J, the junction kept 13 bases outside the gene matches. The length of the CDR3 is 17 residues. CDR3 region: CATNPGLASKNTGELFF. DNA of the CDR3: TGTGCCACCAACCCGGGACTAGCTAGTAAGAACACCGGGGAGCTGTTTTTT.

This clonotype has only a few counts. The chain combines TRBV20-1 with TRBJ1-1; a possible D gene is TRBD1 (6 bases). Germline V gene data show CDR1 as DFQATT and CDR2 as SNEGSKA (reference sequence). The CDR3 runs to 13 residues. V was clipped by 5 bases and J by 0 bases, with 10 bases between them. Written as DNA, the CDR3 is TGCAGTGCTTACCAGGGGATGAACACTGAAGCTTTCTTT. Translating it yields CSAYQGMNTEAFF.

The rearrangement joins TRBV29-1 to TRBJ1-2; D gene unclear. Germline-derived CDR1 and CDR2 are SQVTM and ANQGSEA. There are 10 residues in the CDR3. V was pared by 5 bases and J by 4 bases, with 5 bases between. CDR3 in amino acids: CSVSSYGYTF. The CDR3 DNA is TGCAGCGTTTCATCCTATGGCTACACCTTC.

This clonotype was observed many times. This rearrangement joins TRBV6-5 to TRBJ2-7; maybe TRBD2 (6 bases). Trimming took 5 bases from V and 2 from J, leaving 19 bases between them. The CDR3 contains 16 residues. Germline CDR1 reads MNHEY; CDR2 reads SVGAGI. CDR3 in amino acids: CASSLLGGGRPYEQYF. As DNA, the CDR3 is TGTGCCAGCAGTCTCCTCGGTGGGGGGAGACCCTACGAGCAGTACTTC.

This clonotype showed up many times. This chain joins TRBV7-2 and TRBJ2-2; possibly TRBD1 for D (6 bases). The V gene lost 0 bases and the J gene lost 5 bases, with 19 bases spanning the gap. This CDR3 has 18 amino acids. The germline V gene has CDR1 SGHTA and CDR2 FQGNSA. CDR3 nucleotides: TGTGCCAGCAGCTTAGCCCAGATAGGGGGTTCGGTAACCGGGGAGCTGTTTTTT. It yields the protein CASSLAQIGGSVTGELFF.

This clonotype appeared many times. The CDR3 here is CASSLTTGLAQPQHF. The CDR3 nucleotides read TGTGCCAGCAGCTTGACCACAGGGTTGGCTCAGCCCCAGCATTTT. V gene TRBV7-2 combines with J gene TRBJ1-5; a weak D match, TRBD1 (6 bases). This CDR3 is 15 amino acids long. Germline V gives CDR1 SGHTA, CDR2 FQGNSA. Trimming stripped 3 bases from V and 6 bases from J, with 15 bases between.

This clonotype has at least ten counts. V gene TRBV15 combines with J gene TRBJ1-5, with a tentative D call TRBD1 (5 bases). The CDR3 contains 13 residues. Germline lookup yields CDR1 LNHNV and CDR2 YYDKDF (reference sequence). V lost 4 bases and J 4 bases, leaving 8 bases between the germline ends. CDR3 amino acids: CATSTQANQPQHF. CDR3 in DNA: TGTGCCACCAGCACACAGGCGAATCAGCCCCAGCATTTT.

This clonotype appeared many times. The chain recombines TRBV11-2 with TRBJ1-1; 7 bases line up with TRBD1. CDR3 size: 13 residues. Germline V gene lookup returns CDR1 SGHAT and CDR2 FQNNGV. Trimming removed 5 bases from V and 4 bases from J; junction bases left unmatched: 4. CDR3 amino acids: CASSATGTTEAFF. CDR3 DNA sequence: TGTGCCAGCAGCGCGACAGGGACCACTGAAGCTTTCTTT.

At least ten counts were recorded for this clonotype. The chain links TRBV7-2 to TRBJ1-5; D remains unclear. The CDR3 runs 13 residues. The V gene's germline CDR1 is SGHTA and CDR2 FQGNSA. V was pared by 6 bases and J by 0 bases, with 6 bases between. CDR3 in DNA: TGTGCCAGCAGTAAGAGTAGCAATCAGCCCCAGCATTTT. It specifies CASSKSSNQPQHF. Filled out from reference TRBV7-2 and TRBJ1-5, the complete variable domain reads GAGVSQSPSNKVTEKGKDVELRCDPISGHTALYWYRQSLGQGLEFLIYFQGNSAPDKSGLPSDRFSAERTGGSVSTLTIQRTQQEDSAVYLCASSKSSNQPQHFGDGTRLSIL.

Many counts were recorded for this clonotype. The J gene is TRBJ1-5, the V gene TRBV20-1, with a weak D call TRBD1 (5 bases). V was trimmed by 3 bases and J by 3 bases, leaving 18 bases between them. Germline V gene data show CDR1 as DFQATT and CDR2 as SNEGSKA (reference sequence). The CDR3 covers 16 residues. The DNA of the CDR3 is TGCAGTGCTAGCGGATCGAGCAGGGACGACAATCAGCCCCAGCATTTT. Translation gives CSASGSSRDDNQPQHF.

The CDR3 reads CSVTRDRGTEAFF. In DNA form, the CDR3 reads TGCAGCGTGACCCGGGACAGAGGAACTGAAGCTTTCTTT. This sequence joins TRBV29-1 and TRBJ1-1; 7 bases agree with TRBD1. CDR1 is SQVTM and CDR2 is ANQGSEA in the germline V gene. This CDR3 has 13 amino acids. The V segment lost 6 bases and the J segment 5 bases; nucleotides outside the gene matches: 9.

At least ten counts were recorded for this clonotype. The V call is TRBV6-5, the J call TRBJ1-6, with D possibly matching TRBD1 (6 bases). The V gene's germline CDR1 is MNHEY and CDR2 SVGAGI. Trimming removed 4 bases from V and 0 bases from J, with 7 bases in between. The CDR3 is 15 amino acids. CDR3 nucleotides: TGTGCCAGCAGTTGGGACATCTCCTATAATTCACCCCTCCACTTT. Its translation: CASSWDISYNSPLHF.

The sample holds many counts of this clonotype. V gene TRBV4-1 combines with J gene TRBJ2-5; 10 positions match TRBD1. CDR3 length equals 16 residues. Germline CDR1 is MGHRA and CDR2 is YSYEKL. With V trimmed by 0 bases and J by 9 bases, 10 bases remained unmatched. The CDR3 loop reads CASSQEPGQGLRSQYF. The DNA for the CDR3 is TGCGCCAGCAGCCAAGAGCCGGGACAGGGGTTGCGGTCCCAGTACTTC.

This clonotype was found many times. The gene calls are TRBV14 and TRBJ2-4; no definite D call. Germline CDR1 is SGHDN and CDR2 is FVKESK. The CDR3 is 11 amino acids. Trimming removed 3 bases from V and 6 bases from J, with 3 bases in between. The CDR3: CASSHTNIQYF. The CDR3, as DNA: TGTGCCAGCAGCCACACAAACATTCAGTACTTC. The variable domain in full, with the rest retrieved from reference TRBV14 and TRBJ2-4, is EAGVTQFPSHSVIEKGQTVTLRCDPISGHDNLYWYRRVMGKEIKFLLHFVKESKQDESGMPNNRFLAERTGGTYSTLKVQPAELEDSGVYFCASSHTNIQYFGAGTRLSVL.

This clonotype showed up many times. The rearrangement joins TRBV7-9 to TRBJ1-5; D is uncertain. CDR3 length equals 12 residues. Germline V CDR1 and CDR2: SEHNR, FQNEAQ (reference sequence). V lost 0 bases to trimming and J lost 9 bases, with 6 bases between them. The CDR3 sequence: CASSLASSPQHF. CDR3 sequence (DNA): TGTGCCAGCAGCTTAGCATCCTCGCCCCAGCATTTT.

This clonotype was found many times. The rearrangement links TRBV2 to TRBJ1-5, with 9 positions matching TRBD1. Trimming removed 4 bases from V and 5 bases from J; junction bases left unmatched: 3. CDR1 SNHLY and CDR2 FYNNEI come from the germline V gene. CDR3 length: 14 amino acids. CDR3 nucleotide sequence: TGTGCCAGCAGTGCGGGGACAGGGCATCAGCCCCAGCATTTT. This sequence encodes CASSAGTGHQPQHF. The complete variable domain, with remaining parts taken from reference TRBV2 and TRBJ1-5, reads EPEVTQTPSHQVTQMGQEVILRCVPISNHLYFYWYRQILGQKVEFLVSFYNNEISEKSEIFDDQFSVERPDGSNFTLKIRSTKLEDSAMYFCASSAGTGHQPQHFGDGTRLSIL.